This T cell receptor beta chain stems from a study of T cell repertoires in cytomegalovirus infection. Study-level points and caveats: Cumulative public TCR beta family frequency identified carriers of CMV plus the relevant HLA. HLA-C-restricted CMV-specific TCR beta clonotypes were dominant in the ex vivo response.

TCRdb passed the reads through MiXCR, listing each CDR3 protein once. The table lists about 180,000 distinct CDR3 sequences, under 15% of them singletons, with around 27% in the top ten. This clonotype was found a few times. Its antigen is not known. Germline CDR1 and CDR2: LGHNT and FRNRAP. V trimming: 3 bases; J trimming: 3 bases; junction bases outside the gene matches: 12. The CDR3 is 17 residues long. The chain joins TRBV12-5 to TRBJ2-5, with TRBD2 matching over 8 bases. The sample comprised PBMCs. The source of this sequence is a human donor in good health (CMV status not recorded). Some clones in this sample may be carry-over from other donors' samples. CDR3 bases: TGTGCTAGTGGTTTAGGAATAGCGGGACTATGGGAAGAGACCCAGTACTTC. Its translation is CASGLGIAGLWEETQYF.